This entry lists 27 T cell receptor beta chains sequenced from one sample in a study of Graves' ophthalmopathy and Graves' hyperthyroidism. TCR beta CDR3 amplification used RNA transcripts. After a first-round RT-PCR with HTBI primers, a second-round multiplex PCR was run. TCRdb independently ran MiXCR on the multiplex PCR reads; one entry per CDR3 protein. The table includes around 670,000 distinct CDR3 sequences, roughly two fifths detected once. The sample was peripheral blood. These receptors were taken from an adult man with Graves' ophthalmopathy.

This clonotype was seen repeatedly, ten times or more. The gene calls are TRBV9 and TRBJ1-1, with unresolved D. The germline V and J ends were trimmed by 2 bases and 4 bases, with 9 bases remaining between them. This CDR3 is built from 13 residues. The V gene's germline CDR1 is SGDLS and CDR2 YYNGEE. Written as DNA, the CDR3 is TGTGCCAGCAGCGTTGGAATCGGCACTGAAGCTTTCTTT. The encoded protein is CASSVGIGTEAFF.

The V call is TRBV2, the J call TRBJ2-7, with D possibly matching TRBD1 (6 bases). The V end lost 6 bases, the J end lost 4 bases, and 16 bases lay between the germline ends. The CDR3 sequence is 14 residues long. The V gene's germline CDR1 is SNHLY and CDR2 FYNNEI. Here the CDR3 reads CASSLTWTAYEQYF. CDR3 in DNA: TGTGCCAGCAGCCTTACCTGGACAGCTTACGAGCAGTACTTC.

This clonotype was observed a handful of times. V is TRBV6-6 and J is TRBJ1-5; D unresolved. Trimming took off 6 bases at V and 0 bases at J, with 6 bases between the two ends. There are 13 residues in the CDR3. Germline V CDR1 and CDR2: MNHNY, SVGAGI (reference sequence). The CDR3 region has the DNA TGTGCCAGCAGAGAGTTTAGCAATCAGCCCCAGCATTTT. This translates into CASREFSNQPQHF.

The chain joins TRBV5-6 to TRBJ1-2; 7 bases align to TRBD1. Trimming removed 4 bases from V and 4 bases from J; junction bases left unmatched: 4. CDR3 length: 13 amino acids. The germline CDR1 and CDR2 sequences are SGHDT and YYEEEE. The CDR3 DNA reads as TGTGCCAGCAGCCCACAGGGGACCTATGGCTACACCTTC. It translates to CASSPQGTYGYTF.

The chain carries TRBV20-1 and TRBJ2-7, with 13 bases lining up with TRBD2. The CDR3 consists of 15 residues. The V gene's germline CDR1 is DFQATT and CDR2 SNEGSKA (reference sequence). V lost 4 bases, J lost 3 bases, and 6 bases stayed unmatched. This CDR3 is CSAIGTSGKLYEQYF. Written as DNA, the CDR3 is TGCAGTGCTATTGGGACTAGCGGGAAACTCTACGAGCAGTACTTC.

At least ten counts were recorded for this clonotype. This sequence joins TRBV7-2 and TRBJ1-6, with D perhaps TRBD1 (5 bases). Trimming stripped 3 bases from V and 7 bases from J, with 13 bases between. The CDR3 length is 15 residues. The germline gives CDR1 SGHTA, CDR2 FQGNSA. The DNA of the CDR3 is TGTGCCAGCAGCTTGGCGGGACTGACGAATTCACCCCTCCACTTT. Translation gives CASSLAGLTNSPLHF.

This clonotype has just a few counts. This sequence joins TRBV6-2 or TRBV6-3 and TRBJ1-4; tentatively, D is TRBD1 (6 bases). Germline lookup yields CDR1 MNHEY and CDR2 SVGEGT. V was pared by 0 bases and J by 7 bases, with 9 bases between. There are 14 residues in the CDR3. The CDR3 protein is CASSYSYRAEKLFF. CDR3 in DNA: TGTGCCAGCAGTTACTCTTACAGGGCTGAAAAACTGTTTTTT.

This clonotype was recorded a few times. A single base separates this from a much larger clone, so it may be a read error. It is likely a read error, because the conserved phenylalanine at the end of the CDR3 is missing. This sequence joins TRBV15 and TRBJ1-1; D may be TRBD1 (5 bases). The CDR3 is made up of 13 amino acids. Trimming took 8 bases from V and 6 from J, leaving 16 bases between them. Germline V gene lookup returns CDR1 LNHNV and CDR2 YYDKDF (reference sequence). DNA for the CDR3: TGTGCCACCCGTCACGGGGGGAAGGCTGAAGCTTTCCTT. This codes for CATRHGGKAEAFL.

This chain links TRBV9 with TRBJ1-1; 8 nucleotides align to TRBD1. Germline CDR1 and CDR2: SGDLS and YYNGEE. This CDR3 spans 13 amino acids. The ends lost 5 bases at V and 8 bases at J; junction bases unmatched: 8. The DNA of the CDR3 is TGTGCCAGCAGTCAAGGACAGGGTTTCGAAGCTTTCTTT. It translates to CASSQGQGFEAFF.

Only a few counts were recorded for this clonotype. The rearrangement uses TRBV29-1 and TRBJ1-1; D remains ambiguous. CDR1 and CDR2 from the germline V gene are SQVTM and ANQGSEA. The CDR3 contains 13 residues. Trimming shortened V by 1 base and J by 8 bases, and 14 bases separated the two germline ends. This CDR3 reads CSVEGGSTIEAFF. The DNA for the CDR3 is TGCAGCGTTGAAGGAGGCAGTACTATCGAAGCTTTCTTT.

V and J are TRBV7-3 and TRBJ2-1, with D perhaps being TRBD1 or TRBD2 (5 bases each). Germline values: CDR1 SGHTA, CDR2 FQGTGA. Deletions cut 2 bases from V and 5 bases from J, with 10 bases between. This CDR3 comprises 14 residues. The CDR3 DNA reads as TGTGCCAGCAGCTTAGGGACGTCGAACAATGAGCAGTTCTTC. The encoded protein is CASSLGTSNNEQFF.

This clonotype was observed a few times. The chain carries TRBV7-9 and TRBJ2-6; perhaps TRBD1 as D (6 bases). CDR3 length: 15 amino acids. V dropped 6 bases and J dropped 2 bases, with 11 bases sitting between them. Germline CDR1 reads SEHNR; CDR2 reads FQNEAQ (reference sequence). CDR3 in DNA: TGTGCCAGCAGTTACAAGGGGGCTGGGGCCAACGTCCTGACTTTC. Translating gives CASSYKGAGANVLTF.

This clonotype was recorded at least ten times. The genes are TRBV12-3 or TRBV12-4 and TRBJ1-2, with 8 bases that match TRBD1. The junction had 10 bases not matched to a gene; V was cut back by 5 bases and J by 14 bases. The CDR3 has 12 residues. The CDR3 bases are TGTGCCAGCAGTGGGGAAACAGGGGGGAAAACCTTC. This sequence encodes CASSGETGGKTF.

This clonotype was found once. The DNA for the CDR3 is TGCAGTGCTAAGCGGGGGCCGGACACCGGGGAGCTGTTTTTT. Its translation: CSAKRGPDTGELFF. The chain carries TRBV20-1 and TRBJ2-2; the match to TRBD2 covers 8 bases. The V and J ends lost 4 bases and 3 bases, in that order; junction bases with no gene match: 4. CDR3 length equals 14 residues. The germline V gene encodes CDR1 DFQATT and CDR2 SNEGSKA (reference sequence).

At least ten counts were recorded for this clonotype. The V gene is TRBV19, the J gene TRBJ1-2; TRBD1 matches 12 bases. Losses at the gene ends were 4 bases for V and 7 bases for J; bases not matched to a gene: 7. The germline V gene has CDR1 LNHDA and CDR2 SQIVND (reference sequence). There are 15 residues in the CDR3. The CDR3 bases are TGTGCCAGTAGTACACAGGGACAGGGGGCGACTGGCTACACCTTC. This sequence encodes CASSTQGQGATGYTF.

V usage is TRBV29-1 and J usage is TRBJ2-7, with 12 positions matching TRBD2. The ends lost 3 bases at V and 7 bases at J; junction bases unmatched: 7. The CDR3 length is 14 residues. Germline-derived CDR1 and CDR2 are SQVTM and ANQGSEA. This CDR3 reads CSVEASGGASEQYF. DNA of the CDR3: TGCAGCGTTGAGGCTAGCGGGGGGGCGAGTGAGCAGTACTTC.

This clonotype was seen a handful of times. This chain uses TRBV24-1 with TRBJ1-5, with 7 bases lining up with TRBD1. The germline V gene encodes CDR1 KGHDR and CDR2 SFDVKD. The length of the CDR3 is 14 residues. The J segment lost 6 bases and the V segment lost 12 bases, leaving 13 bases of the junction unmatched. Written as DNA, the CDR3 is TGTGCCTGCCCTACGCCGGACAGGCGTCAGCCCCAGCATTTT. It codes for CACPTPDRRQPQHF.

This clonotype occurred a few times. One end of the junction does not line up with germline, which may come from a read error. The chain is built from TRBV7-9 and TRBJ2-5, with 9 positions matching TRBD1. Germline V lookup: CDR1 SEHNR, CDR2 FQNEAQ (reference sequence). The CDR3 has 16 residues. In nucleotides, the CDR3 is TGTGCCAGCAGCGCAACCGGGACAGGGCGACAAGAGGCCCAGTACTTC. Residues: CASSATGTGRQEAQYF.

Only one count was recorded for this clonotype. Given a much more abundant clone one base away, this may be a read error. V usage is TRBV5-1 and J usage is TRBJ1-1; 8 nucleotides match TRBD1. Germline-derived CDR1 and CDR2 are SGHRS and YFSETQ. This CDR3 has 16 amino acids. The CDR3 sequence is CASNSPGGALGTEAFF. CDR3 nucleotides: TGTGCCAGCAACTCACCAGGGGGCGCATTGGGGACTGAAGCTTTCTTT.

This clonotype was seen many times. The CDR3 loop reads CASSPSGNSPLHF. CDR3 coding DNA: TGTGCCAGCAGTCCCTCGGGGAATTCACCCCTCCACTTT. The V call is TRBV9, the J call TRBJ1-6; D gene uncertain. The CDR3 length is 13 residues. Trimming cost V 5 bases and J 7 bases, with 10 bases left between them. Per germline, CDR1 SGDLS and CDR2 YYNGEE.

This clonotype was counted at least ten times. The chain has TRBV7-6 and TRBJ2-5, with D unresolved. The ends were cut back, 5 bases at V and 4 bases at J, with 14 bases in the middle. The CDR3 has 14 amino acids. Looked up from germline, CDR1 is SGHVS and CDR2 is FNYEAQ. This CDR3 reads CASSRYTGRETQYF. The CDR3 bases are TGTGCCAGCAGCCGGTACACCGGCCGAGAGACCCAGTACTTC.

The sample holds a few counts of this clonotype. DNA of the CDR3: TGCAGTGCTAGAAATCAGTGGACTGAAGCTTTCTTT. It codes for CSARNQWTEAFF. The chain uses TRBV20-1 and TRBJ1-1; D gene unclear. Germline-derived CDR1 and CDR2 are DFQATT and SNEGSKA (reference sequence). The CDR3 spans 12 residues. Trimming cost V 2 bases and J 5 bases, with 9 bases left between them.

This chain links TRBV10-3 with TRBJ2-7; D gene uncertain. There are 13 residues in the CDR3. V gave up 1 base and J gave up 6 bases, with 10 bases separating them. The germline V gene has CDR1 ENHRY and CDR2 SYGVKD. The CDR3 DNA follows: TGTGCCATCAGTGAGTACGACACTGGCGAGCAGTACTTC. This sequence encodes CAISEYDTGEQYF.

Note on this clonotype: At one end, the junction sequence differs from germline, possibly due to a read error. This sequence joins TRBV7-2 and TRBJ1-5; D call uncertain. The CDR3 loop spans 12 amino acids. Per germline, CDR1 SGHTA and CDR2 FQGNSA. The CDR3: CASSQDRGLQHF. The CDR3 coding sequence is TGCGCCAGCAGCCAGGACCGCGGTCTCCAGCATTTT.

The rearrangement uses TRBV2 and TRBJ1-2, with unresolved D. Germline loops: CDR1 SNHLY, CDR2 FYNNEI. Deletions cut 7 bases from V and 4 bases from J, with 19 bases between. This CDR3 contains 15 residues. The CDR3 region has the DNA TGTGCCAGCAAAGAAGCTGACTACAAAAGCTATGGCTACACCTTC. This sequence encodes CASKEADYKSYGYTF.

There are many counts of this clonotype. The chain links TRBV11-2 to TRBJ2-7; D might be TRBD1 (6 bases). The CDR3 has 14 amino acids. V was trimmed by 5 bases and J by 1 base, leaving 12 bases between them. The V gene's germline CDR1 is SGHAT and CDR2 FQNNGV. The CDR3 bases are TGTGCCAGCAGCCACAGGGTAGGGTCCTACGAGCAGTACTTC. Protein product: CASSHRVGSYEQYF.

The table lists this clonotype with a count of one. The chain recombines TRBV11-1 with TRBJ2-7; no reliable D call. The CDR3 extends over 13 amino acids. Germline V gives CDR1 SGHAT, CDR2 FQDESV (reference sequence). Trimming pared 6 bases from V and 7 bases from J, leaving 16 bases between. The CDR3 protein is CASRLSGVNEQYF. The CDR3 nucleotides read TGTGCCAGCAGGTTGTCTGGGGTCAATGAGCAGTACTTC.